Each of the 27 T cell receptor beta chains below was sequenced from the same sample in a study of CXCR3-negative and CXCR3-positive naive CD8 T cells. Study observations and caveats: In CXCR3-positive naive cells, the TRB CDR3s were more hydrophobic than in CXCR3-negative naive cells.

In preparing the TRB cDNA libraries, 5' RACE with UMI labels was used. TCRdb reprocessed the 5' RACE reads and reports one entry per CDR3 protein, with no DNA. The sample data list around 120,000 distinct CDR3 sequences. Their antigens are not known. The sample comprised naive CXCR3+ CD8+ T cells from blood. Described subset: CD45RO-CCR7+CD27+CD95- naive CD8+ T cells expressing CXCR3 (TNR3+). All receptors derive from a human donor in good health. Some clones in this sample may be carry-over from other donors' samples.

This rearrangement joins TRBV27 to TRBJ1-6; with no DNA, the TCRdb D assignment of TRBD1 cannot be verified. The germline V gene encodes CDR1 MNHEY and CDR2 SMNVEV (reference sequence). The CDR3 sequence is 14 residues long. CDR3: CASSPHGINSPLHF.

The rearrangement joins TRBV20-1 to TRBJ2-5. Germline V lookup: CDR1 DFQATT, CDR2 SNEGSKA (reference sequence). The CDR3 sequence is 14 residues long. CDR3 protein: CSARDRARWETQYF.

CDR3 loop: CSVDEGRNEQFF. The chain couples TRBV29-1 to TRBJ2-1; TCRdb returns TRBD2, unconfirmable since there is no DNA. Per germline, CDR1 SQVTM and CDR2 ANQGSEA. The CDR3 consists of 12 residues.

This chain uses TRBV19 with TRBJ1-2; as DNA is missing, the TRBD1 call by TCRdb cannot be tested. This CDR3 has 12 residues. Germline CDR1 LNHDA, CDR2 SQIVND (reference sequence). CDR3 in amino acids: CASSMGDWGYTF.

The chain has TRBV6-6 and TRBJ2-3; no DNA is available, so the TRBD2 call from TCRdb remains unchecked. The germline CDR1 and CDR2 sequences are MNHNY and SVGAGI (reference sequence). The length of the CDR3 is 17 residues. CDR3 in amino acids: CASSLLGSGGITDTQYF.

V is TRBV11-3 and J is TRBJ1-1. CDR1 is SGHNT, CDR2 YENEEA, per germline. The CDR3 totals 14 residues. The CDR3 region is CASSLPRMNTEAFF.

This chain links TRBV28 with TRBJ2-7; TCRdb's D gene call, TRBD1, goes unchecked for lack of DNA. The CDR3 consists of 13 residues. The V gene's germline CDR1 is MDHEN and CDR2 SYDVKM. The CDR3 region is CASTQGAVYEQYF.

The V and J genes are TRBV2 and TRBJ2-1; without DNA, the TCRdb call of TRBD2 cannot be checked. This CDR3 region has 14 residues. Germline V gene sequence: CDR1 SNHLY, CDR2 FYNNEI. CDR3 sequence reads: CASSVGYGSNEQFF. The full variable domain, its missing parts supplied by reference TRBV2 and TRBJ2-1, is EPEVTQTPSHQVTQMGQEVILRCVPISNHLYFYWYRQILGQKVEFLVSFYNNEISEKSEIFDDQFSVERPDGSNFTLKIRSTKLEDSAMYFCASSVGYGSNEQFFGPGTRLTVL.

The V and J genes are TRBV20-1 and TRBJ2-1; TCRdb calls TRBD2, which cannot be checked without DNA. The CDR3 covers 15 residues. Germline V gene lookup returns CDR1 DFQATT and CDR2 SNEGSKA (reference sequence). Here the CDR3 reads CSARDSGGPYNEQFF.

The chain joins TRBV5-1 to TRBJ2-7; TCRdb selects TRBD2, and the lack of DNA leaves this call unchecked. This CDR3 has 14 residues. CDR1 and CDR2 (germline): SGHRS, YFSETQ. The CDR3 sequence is CASSSGPRLEEQYF.

CDR3 loop: CASSTGTGVYEQYF. This chain connects TRBV18 to TRBJ2-7; the TCRdb call, TRBD1, lacks DNA for checking. This CDR3 contains 14 residues. CDR1 is KGHSH and CDR2 is LQKENI in the germline V gene.

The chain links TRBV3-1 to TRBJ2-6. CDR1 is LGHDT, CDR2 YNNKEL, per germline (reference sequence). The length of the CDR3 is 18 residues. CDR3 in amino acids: CASSQDFPRSSGANVLTF.

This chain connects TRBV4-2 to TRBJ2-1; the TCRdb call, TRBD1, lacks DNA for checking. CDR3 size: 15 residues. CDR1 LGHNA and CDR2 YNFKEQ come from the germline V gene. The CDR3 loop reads CASSQDGGSYNEQFF.

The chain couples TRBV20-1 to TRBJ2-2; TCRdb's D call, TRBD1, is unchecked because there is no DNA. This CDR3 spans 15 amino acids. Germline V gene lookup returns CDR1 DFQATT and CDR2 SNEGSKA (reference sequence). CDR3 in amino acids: CSARRDKANTGELFF.

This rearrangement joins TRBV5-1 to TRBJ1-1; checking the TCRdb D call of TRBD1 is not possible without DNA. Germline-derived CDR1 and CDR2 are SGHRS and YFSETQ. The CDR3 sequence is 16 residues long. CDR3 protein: CASSSEPGQGITEAFF.

CDR3 region: CASMAGQLNTGELFF. V usage is TRBV11-2 and J usage is TRBJ2-2; absent DNA, TCRdb's TRBD1 call cannot be checked. Germline assignment: CDR1 SGHAT and CDR2 FQNNGV. The CDR3 covers 15 residues.

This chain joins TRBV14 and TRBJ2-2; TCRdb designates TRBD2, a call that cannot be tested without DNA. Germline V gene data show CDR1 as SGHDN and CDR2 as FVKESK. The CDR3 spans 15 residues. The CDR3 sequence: CASSHGTLFPGELFF.

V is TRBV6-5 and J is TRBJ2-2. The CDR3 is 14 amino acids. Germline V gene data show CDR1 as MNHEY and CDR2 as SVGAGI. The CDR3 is CASEAIGNTGELFF.

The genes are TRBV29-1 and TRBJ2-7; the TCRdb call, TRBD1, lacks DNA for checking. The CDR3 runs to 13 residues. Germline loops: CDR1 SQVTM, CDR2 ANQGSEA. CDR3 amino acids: CSVATGSTYEQYF.

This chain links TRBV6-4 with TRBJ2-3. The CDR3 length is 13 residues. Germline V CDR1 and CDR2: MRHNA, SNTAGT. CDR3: CASSDGRTDTQYF.

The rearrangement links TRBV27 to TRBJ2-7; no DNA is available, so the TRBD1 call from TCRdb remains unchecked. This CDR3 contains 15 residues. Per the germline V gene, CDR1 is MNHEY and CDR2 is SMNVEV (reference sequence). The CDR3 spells CASFLVRTGPYEQYF.

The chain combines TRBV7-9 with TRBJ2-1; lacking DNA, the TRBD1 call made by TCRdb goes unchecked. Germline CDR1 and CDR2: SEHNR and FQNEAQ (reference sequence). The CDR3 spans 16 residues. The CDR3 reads CASSLELAGAKDEQFF.

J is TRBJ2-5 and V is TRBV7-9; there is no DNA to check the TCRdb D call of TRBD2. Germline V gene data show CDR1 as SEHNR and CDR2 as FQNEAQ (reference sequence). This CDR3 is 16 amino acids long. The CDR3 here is CASSQGLAGEQETQYF. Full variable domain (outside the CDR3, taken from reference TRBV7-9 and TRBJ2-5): DTGVSQNPRHKITKRGQNVTFRCDPISEHNRLYWYRQTLGQGPEFLTYFQNEAQLEKSRLLSDRFSAERPKGSFSTLEIQRTEQGDSAMYLCASSQGLAGEQETQYFGPGTRLLVL.

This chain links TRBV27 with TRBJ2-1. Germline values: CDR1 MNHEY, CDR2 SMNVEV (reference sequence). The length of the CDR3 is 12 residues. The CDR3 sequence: CASSSDWNEQFF.

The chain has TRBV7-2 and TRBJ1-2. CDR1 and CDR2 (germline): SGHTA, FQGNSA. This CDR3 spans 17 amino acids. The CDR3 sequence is CASSGPRFGEGNYGYTF.

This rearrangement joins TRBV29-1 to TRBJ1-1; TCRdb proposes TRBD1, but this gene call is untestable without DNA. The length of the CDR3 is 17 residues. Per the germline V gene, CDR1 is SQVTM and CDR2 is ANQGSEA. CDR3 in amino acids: CSVGGTLTAVANTEAFF.

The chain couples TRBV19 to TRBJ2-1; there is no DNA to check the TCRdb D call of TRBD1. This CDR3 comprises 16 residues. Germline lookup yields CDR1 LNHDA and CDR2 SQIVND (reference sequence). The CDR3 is CASSPIQGSSYNEQFF.